This TCR beta chain is from a study of cytomegalovirus exposure and HLA in healthy donors. Study context: In a later analysis, it was reported that the 120 or so validation repertoires had been produced on the same platform as the 550 to 850 repertoires belonging to the first cohort. Study results and limitations: High specificity and sensitivity for cytomegalovirus status were reported for the classifier.

Among the 90 to 150 subjects of the validation cohort, separate from the roughly 650-subject first cohort, were the donors. Clones were read by immunoSEQ multiplex PCR, and TCRdb kept only the in-frame ones, dropping some. The table records more than 95,000 clones, roughly 90% of them present only once. Of note for this clone: The antigen remains undetermined.

The CDR3 length is 16 residues. Germline trimming cut 5 bases from V and 4 bases from J; bases unmatched to any gene: 8. From germline, CDR1 is SGHTA and CDR2 FQGNSA. The chain combines TRBV7-2 with TRBJ2-3; 11 bases match TRBD2. What was sequenced was PBMCs. The receptor comes from a young woman in good health and CMV-seronegative. The CDR3 region has the DNA TGTGCCAGCAGCACAACCGGGACTAGCGGTGCAGATACGCAGTATTTT. It translates to CASSTTGTSGADTQYF.